Following are 22 T cell receptor beta chains from one sample sequenced in a study of OX40 agonist ivuxolimab in advanced cancers. The table came from immunoSEQ multiplex PCR; TCRdb's copy has only in-frame clones and leaves some out. This table has some 30,000 clones, over 80% appearing once. Sequenced material: CD4+ or CD8+ T cells sorted from blood, taken in a trial of the OX40 agonist ivuxolimab. All receptors come from an adult with an advanced solid tumor such as melanoma, head and neck, liver or kidney cancer.

The CDR3 DNA reads as TGTGCCAGCAGCACCCCGCAGGGAACGGACACTGAAGCTTTCTTT. Protein product: CASSTPQGTDTEAFF. V and J are TRBV9 and TRBJ1-1; D may be TRBD1 (5 bases). Germline V CDR1 and CDR2: SGDLS, YYNGEE. The CDR3 length is 15 residues. Trimming left V 4 bases short and J 3 bases short, with 16 bases between.

The chain has TRBV28 and TRBJ2-3; 12 positions match TRBD2. The germline CDR1 and CDR2 sequences are MDHEN and SYDVKM. The CDR3 is made up of 15 amino acids. Trimming removed 6 bases from V and 4 bases from J; junction bases left unmatched: 5. The chain's CDR3 is CASRRTSGRSDTQYF. CDR3 DNA sequence: TGTGCCAGCAGGCGCACTAGCGGGAGGTCAGATACGCAGTATTTT.

The CDR3 DNA follows: TGTGCCAGCAGTTTATTTTTGAGGGGGAACTATGGCTACACCTTC. Translating gives CASSLFLRGNYGYTF. V is TRBV28 and J is TRBJ1-2; D might be TRBD1 (6 bases). Germline V lookup: CDR1 MDHEN, CDR2 SYDVKM. There are 15 residues in the CDR3. V lost 1 base and J lost 2, with 11 bases in between.

This clone has more than one count but fewer than ten. The rearrangement links TRBV5-1 to TRBJ2-7, with 8 nucleotides matching TRBD1. The CDR3 spans 15 residues. Trimming at V came to 4 bases and at J to 1 base, leaving 7 bases not matched to a gene. Germline V gene lookup returns CDR1 SGHRS and CDR2 YFSETQ. The CDR3 region is CASSLSGGWSYEQYF. CDR3 nucleotides: TGCGCCAGCAGCCTATCAGGGGGCTGGTCCTACGAGCAGTACTTC.

The chain combines TRBV4-1 with TRBJ2-7, with a possible D match to TRBD1 (6 bases). The germline V gene has CDR1 MGHRA and CDR2 YSYEKL. V shed 4 bases and J shed 5 bases, with 15 bases lying between them. This CDR3 region has 14 residues. The CDR3 reads CASSLNQQGHEQYF. In nucleotides, the CDR3 is TGCGCCAGCAGCCTTAACCAACAGGGCCACGAGCAGTACTTC.

This clone has more than one count but fewer than ten. The chain combines TRBV6-5 with TRBJ1-5; D is possibly TRBD1 (6 bases). CDR1 is MNHEY, CDR2 SVGAGI, per germline. This CDR3 has 15 amino acids. Trimming removed 2 bases from V and 9 bases from J, with 17 bases in between. This chain's CDR3 is CASSYGPGAGRPQHF. For the CDR3, the DNA is TGTGCCAGCAGTTACGGTCCGGGGGCGGGTAGGCCCCAGCATTTT.

The rearrangement uses TRBV6-5 and TRBJ2-7, with D tentatively TRBD1 (6 bases). Germline values: CDR1 MNHEY, CDR2 SVGAGI. The CDR3 spans 13 residues. V dropped 5 bases and J dropped 0 bases, with 8 bases sitting between them. CDR3 in DNA: TGTGCCAGCAGTGCAGGGGCCTCCTACGAGCAGTACTTC. Amino acids: CASSAGASYEQYF.

This chain connects TRBV4-3 to TRBJ2-3; TRBD2 matches 7 bases. CDR1 is LGHNA and CDR2 is YSLEER in the germline V gene. The length of the CDR3 is 15 residues. V was pared by 4 bases and J by 1 base, with 5 bases of the junction left unmatched. CDR3 region: CASSRGSSGTDTQYF. CDR3 nucleotide sequence: TGCGCCAGCAGCCGCGGGAGTTCAGGCACAGATACGCAGTATTTT.

Turning to this clone: At one of its ends the junction is not consistent with the germline gene, which may arise from a read error. Within the sample, other DNA sequences also encode this same CDR3. The chain employs TRBV27 and TRBJ2-3, with 8 bases fitting TRBD2. This CDR3 spans 16 amino acids. The germline gives CDR1 MNHEY, CDR2 SMNVEV (reference sequence). CDR3 nucleotides: TGCGCCAGCAGTTTGTTTCCTAGCGGGAGCACAGATACGCAGTATTTT. This codes for CASSLFPSGSTDTQYF.

The chain joins TRBV4-3 to TRBJ2-7; 8 bases line up with TRBD1. Germline V gives CDR1 LGHNA, CDR2 YSLEER. The CDR3 is 16 residues long. The V and J ends lost 0 bases and 0 bases, in that order; junction bases with no gene match: 4. The CDR3 loop reads CASSQDKGTGSYEQYF. For the CDR3, the DNA is TGCGCCAGCAGCCAAGATAAGGGGACAGGCTCCTACGAGCAGTACTTC.

J is TRBJ2-3 and V is TRBV10-1; D uncertain. Germline V gene sequence: CDR1 WNHNN, CDR2 SYGVQD (reference sequence). The V end was cut by 0 bases, the J end by 4 bases, with 8 bases between. This CDR3 has 14 residues. In DNA, the CDR3 is TGCGCCAGCAGTGAGTCTAAGGGTTCAGATACGCAGTATTTT. Translation gives CASSESKGSDTQYF.

The gene calls are TRBV4-3 and TRBJ2-7; D unresolved. Germline-derived CDR1 and CDR2 are LGHNA and YSLEER. The CDR3 loop spans 13 amino acids. V was trimmed by 0 bases and J by 4 bases, leaving 7 bases between them. CDR3 sequence reads: CASSQDAGYEQYF. The CDR3 DNA is TGCGCCAGCAGCCAAGATGCAGGTTACGAGCAGTACTTC.

This clone appeared a single time. The gene calls are TRBV9 and TRBJ2-3; 8 bases are a match to TRBD2. Germline V gene lookup returns CDR1 SGDLS and CDR2 YYNGEE. Unmatched junction bases numbered 2, after V lost 0 bases and J lost 5 bases. The CDR3 is 14 residues long. CDR3 sequence (DNA): TGTGCCAGCAGCGTAGCTACTAGCGGAGATACGCAGTATTTT. Translating it yields CASSVATSGDTQYF.

The chain uses TRBV6-1 and TRBJ1-5, with no clear D. Germline V lookup: CDR1 MNHNS, CDR2 SASEGT. The germline V and J ends were trimmed by 6 bases and 0 bases, with 12 bases remaining between them. The CDR3 consists of 15 residues. CDR3 sequence: CASSPSRFSNQPQHF. Here the CDR3 DNA reads TGTGCCAGCAGCCCATCCCGGTTTAGCAATCAGCCCCAGCATTTT.

The CDR3 bases are TGCGCCAGCAGCCTCCAGGGTAGCGGGAGATGGGACGAGCAGTACTTC. Protein product: CASSLQGSGRWDEQYF. V gene TRBV4-3 combines with J gene TRBJ2-7; 9 bases fit TRBD2. Germline CDR1 reads LGHNA; CDR2 reads YSLEER. CDR3 length: 16 amino acids. V was clipped by 4 bases and J by 5 bases; unmatched bases: 12.

The gene calls are TRBV7-2 and TRBJ2-2; either TRBD1 or TRBD2 may supply D (5 bases each). The CDR3 is 15 amino acids. Germline-derived CDR1 and CDR2 are SGHTA and FQGNSA. The V end lost 1 base, the J end lost 4 bases, and 10 bases lay between the germline ends. The CDR3 DNA sequence: TGTGCCAGCAGCTTAGAGTGGGGACCCACCGGGGAGCTGTTTTTT. Translating gives CASSLEWGPTGELFF.

The rearrangement links TRBV7-3 to TRBJ2-6, with D uncertain. The V gene lost 5 bases and the J gene lost 1 base, with 15 bases spanning the gap. Germline-derived CDR1 and CDR2 are SGHTA and FQGTGA. The CDR3 extends over 17 amino acids. CDR3 coding DNA: TGTGCCAGCAGCCCAACGAGTTTTAATTCTGGGGCCAACGTCCTGACTTTC. It translates to CASSPTSFNSGANVLTF.

This chain connects TRBV4-3 to TRBJ2-2; 7 nucleotides line up with TRBD2. CDR1 is LGHNA, CDR2 YSLEER, per germline. The CDR3 runs to 17 residues. V lost 0 bases and J lost 0; bases outside the gene matches: 4. CDR3 residues: CASSQDSRGANTGELFF. The CDR3 bases are TGCGCCAGCAGCCAAGACAGCCGGGGGGCGAACACCGGGGAGCTGTTTTTT.

The chain uses TRBV10-3 and TRBJ2-1; the D gene could be TRBD1 or TRBD2 (5 bases each). This CDR3 contains 12 residues. The germline V and J ends were trimmed by 10 bases and 5 bases, with 12 bases remaining between them. Per germline, CDR1 ENHRY and CDR2 SYGVKD. CDR3 amino acids: CATRDQNNEQFF. The CDR3 coding sequence is TGTGCCACCCGGGACCAAAACAATGAGCAGTTCTTC.

The CDR3 DNA reads as TGTGCCAGCAGCGTAGCTATCGGGGTAAGCTACAATGAGCAGTTCTTC. Translated: CASSVAIGVSYNEQFF. This chain joins TRBV9 and TRBJ2-1, with D maybe TRBD2 (5 bases). This CDR3 contains 16 residues. The V end lost 0 bases, the J end lost 3 bases, and 13 bases lay between the germline ends. Germline V lookup: CDR1 SGDLS, CDR2 YYNGEE.

This clone was found once. The chain is built from TRBV9 and TRBJ2-2; the match to TRBD2 covers 9 bases. The CDR3 is made up of 17 amino acids. Germline CDR1 and CDR2: SGDLS and YYNGEE. V trimming: 0 bases; J trimming: 2 bases; junction bases outside the gene matches: 5. Here the CDR3 DNA reads TGTGCCAGCAGCGTAGACCTAGCGGGACCTAACACCGGGGAGCTGTTTTTT. Translating it yields CASSVDLAGPNTGELFF.

This clone was observed a few times. CDR3 bases: TGTGCCAGCAGCGTCGACATGGCTGGCTACACCTTC. Amino acids: CASSVDMAGYTF. The chain is built from TRBV5-6 and TRBJ1-2; D unresolved. CDR1 and CDR2 from the germline V gene are SGHDT and YYEEEE. V lost 4 bases, J lost 7 bases, and 11 bases lay in between. The CDR3 sequence is 12 residues long.